This T cell receptor beta chain is from a study of T cells in Graves' hyperthyroidism and ophthalmopathy. The CDR3 extends over 17 amino acids. Germline assignment: CDR1 SGDLS and CDR2 YYNGEE. V lost 4 bases and J 4 bases, leaving 22 bases between the germline ends. TCR beta CDR3 regions were amplified from RNA transcripts. Using the HTBI primer set, a first-round RT-PCR was run on the TCR CDR3. TCRdb itself ran the multiplex PCR reads through MiXCR, one entry per CDR3 protein. Counted here are a few hundred thousand distinct CDR3 sequences, around a sixth occurring once; the ten biggest clones make up about 7.7%.

The TCR sequence derives from a young woman with Graves' hyperthyroidism. Sequenced input: blood. The chain carries TRBV9 and TRBJ2-3; weak D call: TRBD2 (5 bases). CDR3 sequence (DNA): TGTGCCAGCAGCCACATAACCACAGCTGGAGCGGCAGATACGCAGTATTTT. The encoded protein is CASSHITTAGAADTQYF.